The clone carrying this TCR beta chain was detected only a few times. Its antigen is still unknown. The source of the sample is a study of response to subunit inactivated influenza vaccine. Overall study findings and caveats: There was a suggestion from the authors that each seasonal influenza vaccination recruits few new T cells.

TCRdb re-called the RT-PCR reads through MiXCR, storing one row per CDR3 protein. The sample includes 300,000 to 350,000 distinct CDR3 sequences, 21% of them seen just once. Source: PBMCs from blood, taken about 20 months after vaccination. This receptor was identified in a man between 50 and 69 years old who received an inactivated influenza vaccine.

The CDR3 nucleotides read TGTGCCAGCAGACGGTCCGGGACAGGGGGCCCGAACACCGGGGAGCTGTTTTTT. It specifies CASRRSGTGGPNTGELFF. The gene calls are TRBV12-3 or TRBV12-4 and TRBJ2-2; 12 bases agree with TRBD1. CDR3 length: 18 amino acids. V dropped 6 bases and J dropped 0; count of bases not matched to a gene: 8.